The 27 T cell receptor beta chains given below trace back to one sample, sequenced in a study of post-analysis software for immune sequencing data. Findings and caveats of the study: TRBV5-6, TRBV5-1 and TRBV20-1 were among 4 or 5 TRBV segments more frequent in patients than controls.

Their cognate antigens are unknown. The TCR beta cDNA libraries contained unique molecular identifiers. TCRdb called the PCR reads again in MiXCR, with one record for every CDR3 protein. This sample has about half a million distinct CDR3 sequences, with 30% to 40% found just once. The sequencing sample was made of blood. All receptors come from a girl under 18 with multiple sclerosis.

CDR3 sequence: CSAHYGGEQYF. The CDR3 nucleotides are TGCAGTGCTCACTATGGAGGGGAGCAGTACTTC. This chain connects TRBV20-1 to TRBJ2-7; D perhaps matches TRBD2 (6 bases). Looked up from germline, CDR1 is DFQATT and CDR2 is SNEGSKA (reference sequence). The CDR3 sequence is 11 residues long. V was clipped by 5 bases and J by 7 bases, with 12 bases between them.

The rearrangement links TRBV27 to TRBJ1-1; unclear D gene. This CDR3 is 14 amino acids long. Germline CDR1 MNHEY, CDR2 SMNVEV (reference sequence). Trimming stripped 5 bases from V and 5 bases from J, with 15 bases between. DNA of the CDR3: TGTGCCAGCAGTGCCACAAGGGTAGGGACTGAAGCTTTCTTT. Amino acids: CASSATRVGTEAFF.

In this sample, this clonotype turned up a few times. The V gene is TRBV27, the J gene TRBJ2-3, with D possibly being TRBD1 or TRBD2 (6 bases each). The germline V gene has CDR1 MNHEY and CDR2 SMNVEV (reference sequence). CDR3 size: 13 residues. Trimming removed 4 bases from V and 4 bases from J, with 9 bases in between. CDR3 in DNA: TGTGCCAGCAGTTGGGGGGCACCAGATACGCAGTATTTT. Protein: CASSWGAPDTQYF.

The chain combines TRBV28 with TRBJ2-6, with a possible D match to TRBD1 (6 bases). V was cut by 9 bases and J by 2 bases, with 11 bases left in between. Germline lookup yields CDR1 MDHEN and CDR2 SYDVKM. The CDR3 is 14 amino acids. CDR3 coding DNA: TGTGCCAGTAAGGGGGAGCCTGGGGCCAACGTCCTGACTTTC. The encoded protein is CASKGEPGANVLTF. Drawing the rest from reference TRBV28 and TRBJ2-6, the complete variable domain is DVKVTQSSRYLVKRTGEKVFLECVQDMDHENMFWYRQDPGLGLRLIYFSYDVKMKEKGDIPEGYSVSREKKERFSLILESASTNQTSMYLCASKGEPGANVLTFGAGSRLTVL.

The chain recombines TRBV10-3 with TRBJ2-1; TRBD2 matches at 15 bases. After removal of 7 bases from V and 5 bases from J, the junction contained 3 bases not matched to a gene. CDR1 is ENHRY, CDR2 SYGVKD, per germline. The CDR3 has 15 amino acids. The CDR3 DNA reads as TGTGCCATCAAGAGGACTAGCGGGGGGGACAATGAGCAGTTCTTC. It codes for CAIKRTSGGDNEQFF.

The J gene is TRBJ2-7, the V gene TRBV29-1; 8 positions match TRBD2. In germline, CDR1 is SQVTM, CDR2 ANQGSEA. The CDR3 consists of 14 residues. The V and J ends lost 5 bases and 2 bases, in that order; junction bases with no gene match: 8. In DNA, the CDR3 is TGCAGCGTTCGGAGGGGGACTAGAGCCTACGAGCAGTACTTC. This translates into CSVRRGTRAYEQYF.

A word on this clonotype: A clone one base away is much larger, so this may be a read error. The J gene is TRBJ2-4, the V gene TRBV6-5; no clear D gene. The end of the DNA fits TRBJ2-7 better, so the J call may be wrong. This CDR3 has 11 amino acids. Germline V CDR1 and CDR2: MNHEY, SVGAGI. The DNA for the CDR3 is TGTGCCAGCAATAACGACTACGAGCAGTACTTC. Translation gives CASNNDYEQYF.

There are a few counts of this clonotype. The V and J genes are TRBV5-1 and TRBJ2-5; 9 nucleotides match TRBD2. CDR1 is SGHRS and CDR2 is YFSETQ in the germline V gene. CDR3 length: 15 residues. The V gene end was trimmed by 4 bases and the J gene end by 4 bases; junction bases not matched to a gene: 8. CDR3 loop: CASSDPGTSSETQYF. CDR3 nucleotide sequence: TGCGCCAGCAGCGATCCCGGGACTAGCTCAGAGACCCAGTACTTC.

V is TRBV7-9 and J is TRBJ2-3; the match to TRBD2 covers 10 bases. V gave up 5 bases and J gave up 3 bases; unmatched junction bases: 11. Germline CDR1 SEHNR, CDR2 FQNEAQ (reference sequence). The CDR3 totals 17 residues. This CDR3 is CASSPELAGSRTDTQYF. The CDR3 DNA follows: TGTGCCAGCAGCCCAGAACTAGCGGGGTCTCGAACAGATACGCAGTATTTT.

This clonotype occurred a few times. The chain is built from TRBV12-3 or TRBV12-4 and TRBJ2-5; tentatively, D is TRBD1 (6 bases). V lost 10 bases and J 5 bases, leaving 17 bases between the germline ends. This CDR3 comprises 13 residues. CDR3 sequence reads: CATQNGQGETQYF. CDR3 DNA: TGTGCCACGCAAAATGGGCAGGGGGAGACCCAGTACTTC.

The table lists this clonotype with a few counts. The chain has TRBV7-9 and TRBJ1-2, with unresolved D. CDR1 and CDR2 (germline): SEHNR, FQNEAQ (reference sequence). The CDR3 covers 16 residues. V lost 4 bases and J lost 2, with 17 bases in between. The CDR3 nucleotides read TGTGCCAGCAGCTCATATCCCGGCCCCTTAAACTATGGCTACACCTTC. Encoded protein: CASSSYPGPLNYGYTF.

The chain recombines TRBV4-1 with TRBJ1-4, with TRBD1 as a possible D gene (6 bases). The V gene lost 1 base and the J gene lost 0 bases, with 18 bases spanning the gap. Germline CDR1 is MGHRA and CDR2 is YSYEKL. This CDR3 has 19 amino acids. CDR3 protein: CASSQGSAGSGATNEKLFF. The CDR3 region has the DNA TGCGCCAGCAGCCAAGGGAGCGCTGGCTCAGGGGCAACTAATGAAAAACTGTTTTTT.

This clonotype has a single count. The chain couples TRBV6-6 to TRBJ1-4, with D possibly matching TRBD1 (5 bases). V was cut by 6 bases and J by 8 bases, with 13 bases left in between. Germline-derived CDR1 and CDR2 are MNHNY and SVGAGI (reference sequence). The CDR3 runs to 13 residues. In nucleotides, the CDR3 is TGTGCCAGCAGCGGCAGGGCTAGGGAAAAACTGTTTTTT. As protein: CASSGRAREKLFF.

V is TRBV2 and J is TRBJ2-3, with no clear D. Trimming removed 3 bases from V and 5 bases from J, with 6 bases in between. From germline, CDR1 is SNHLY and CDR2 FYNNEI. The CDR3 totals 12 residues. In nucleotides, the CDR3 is TGTGCCAGCAGTGATGGCCGAGATACGCAGTATTTT. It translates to CASSDGRDTQYF.

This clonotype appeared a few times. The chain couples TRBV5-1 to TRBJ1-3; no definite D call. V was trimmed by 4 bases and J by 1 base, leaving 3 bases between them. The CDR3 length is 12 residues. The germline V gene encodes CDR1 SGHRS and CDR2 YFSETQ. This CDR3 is CASSPSGNTIYF. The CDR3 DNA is TGCGCCAGCAGCCCTTCTGGAAACACCATATATTTT.

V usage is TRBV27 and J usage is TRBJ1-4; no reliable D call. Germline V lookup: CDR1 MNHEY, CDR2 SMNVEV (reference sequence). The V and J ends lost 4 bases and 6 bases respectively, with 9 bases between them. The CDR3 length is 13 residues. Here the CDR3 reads CASSSGVDEKLFF. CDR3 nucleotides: TGTGCCAGCAGTTCCGGGGTCGATGAAAAACTGTTTTTT.

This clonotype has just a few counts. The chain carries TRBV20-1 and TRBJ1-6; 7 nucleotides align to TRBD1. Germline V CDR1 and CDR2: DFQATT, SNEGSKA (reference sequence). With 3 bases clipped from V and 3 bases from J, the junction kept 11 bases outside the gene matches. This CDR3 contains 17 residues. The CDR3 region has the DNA TGCAGTGCTAGGCCCCCGGGACAGCTAAACTATAATTCACCCCTCCACTTT. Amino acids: CSARPPGQLNYNSPLHF.

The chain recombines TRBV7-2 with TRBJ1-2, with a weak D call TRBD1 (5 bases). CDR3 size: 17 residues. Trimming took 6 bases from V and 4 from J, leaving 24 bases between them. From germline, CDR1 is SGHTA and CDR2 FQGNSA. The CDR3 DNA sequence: TGTGCCAGCAGTGCCACCCTCCCGGGACGGAGATGCTATGGCTACACCTTC. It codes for CASSATLPGRRCYGYTF.

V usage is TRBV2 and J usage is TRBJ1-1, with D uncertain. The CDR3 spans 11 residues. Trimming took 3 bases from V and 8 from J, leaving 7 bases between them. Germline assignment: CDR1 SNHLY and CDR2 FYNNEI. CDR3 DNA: TGTGCCAGCAGTGAGGCCCTGGAAGCTTTCTTT. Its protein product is CASSEALEAFF.

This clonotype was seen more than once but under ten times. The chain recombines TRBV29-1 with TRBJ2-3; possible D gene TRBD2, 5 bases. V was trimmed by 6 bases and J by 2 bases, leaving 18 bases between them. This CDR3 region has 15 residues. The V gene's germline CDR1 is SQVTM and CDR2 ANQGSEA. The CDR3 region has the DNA TGCAGCGTGACCACGACCACGGGAATCACAGATACGCAGTATTTT. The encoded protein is CSVTTTTGITDTQYF.

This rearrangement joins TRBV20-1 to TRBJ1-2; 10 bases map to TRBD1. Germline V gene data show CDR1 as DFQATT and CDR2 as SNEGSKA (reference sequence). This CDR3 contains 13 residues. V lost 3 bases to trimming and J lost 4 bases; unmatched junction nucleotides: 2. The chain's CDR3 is CSASRTGGYGYTF. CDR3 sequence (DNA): TGCAGTGCTAGCCGGACAGGGGGCTATGGCTACACCTTC.

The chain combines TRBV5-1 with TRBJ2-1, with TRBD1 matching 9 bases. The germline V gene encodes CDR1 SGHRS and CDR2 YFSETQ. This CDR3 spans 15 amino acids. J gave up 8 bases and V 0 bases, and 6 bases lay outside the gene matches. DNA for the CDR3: TGCGCCAGCAGCTTGGAACAGGGGGCAGAGGATGAGCAGTTCTTC. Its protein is CASSLEQGAEDEQFF.

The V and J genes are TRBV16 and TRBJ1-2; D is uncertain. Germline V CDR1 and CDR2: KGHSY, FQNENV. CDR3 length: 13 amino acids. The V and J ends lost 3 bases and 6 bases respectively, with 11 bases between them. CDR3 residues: CASSQTRRDGYTF. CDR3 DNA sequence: TGTGCCAGCAGCCAGACACGGCGCGATGGCTACACCTTC. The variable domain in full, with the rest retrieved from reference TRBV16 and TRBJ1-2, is GEEVAQTPKHLVRGEGQKAKLYCAPIKGHSYVFWYQQVLKNEFKFLISFQNENVFDETGMPKERFSAKCLPNSPCSLEIQATKLEDSAVYFCASSQTRRDGYTFGSGTRLTVV.

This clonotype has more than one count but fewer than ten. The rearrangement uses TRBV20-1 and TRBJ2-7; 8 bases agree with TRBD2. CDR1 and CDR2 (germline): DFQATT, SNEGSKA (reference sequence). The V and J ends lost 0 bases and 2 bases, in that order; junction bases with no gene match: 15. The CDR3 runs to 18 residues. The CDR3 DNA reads TGCAGTGCTAGAGATCGGGTACCTGGCGGGGGGTTCCCCTACGAGCAGTACTTC. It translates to CSARDRVPGGGFPYEQYF.

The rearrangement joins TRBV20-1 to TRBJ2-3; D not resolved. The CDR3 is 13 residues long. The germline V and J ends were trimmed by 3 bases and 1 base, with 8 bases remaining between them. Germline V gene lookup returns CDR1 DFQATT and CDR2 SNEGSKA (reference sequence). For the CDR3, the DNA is TGCAGTGCTAGCGACTTGGGCACAGATACGCAGTATTTT. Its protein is CSASDLGTDTQYF.

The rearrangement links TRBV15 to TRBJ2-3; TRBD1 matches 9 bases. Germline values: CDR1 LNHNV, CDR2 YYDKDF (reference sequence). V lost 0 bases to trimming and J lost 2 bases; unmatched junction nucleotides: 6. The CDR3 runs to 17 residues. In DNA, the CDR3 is TGTGCCACCAGCAGAGATCCCGACAGGGGGTCCACAGATACGCAGTATTTT. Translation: CATSRDPDRGSTDTQYF. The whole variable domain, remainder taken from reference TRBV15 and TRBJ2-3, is DAMVIQNPRYQVTQFGKPVTLSCSQTLNHNVMYWYQQKSSQAPKLLFHYYDKDFNNEADTPDNFQSRRPNTSFCFLDIRSPGLGDTAMYLCATSRDPDRGSTDTQYFGPGTRLTVL.

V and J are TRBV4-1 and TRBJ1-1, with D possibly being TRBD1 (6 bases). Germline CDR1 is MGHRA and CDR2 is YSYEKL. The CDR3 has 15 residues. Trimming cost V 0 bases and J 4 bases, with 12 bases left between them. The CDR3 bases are TGCGCCAGCAGCCAAGAAGGCGGGGGGCTCACTGAAGCTTTCTTT. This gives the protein CASSQEGGGLTEAFF.